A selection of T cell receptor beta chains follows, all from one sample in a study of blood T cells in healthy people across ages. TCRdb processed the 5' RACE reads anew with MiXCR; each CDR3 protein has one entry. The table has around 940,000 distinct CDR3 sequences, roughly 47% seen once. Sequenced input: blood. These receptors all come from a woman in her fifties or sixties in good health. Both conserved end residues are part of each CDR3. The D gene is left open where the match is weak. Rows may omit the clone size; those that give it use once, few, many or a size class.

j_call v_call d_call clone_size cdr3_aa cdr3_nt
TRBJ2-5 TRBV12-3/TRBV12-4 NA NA CASSLEGGKETQYF TGTGCCAGCAGTTTAGAAGGGGGAAAAGAGACCCAGTACTTC
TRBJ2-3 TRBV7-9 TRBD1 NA CASSFSGQGSADTQYF TGTGCCAGCAGCTTCTCGGGACAGGGGAGCGCAGATACGCAGTATTTT
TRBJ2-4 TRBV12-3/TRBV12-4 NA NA CASARGTSYEEYF TGTGCCAGCGCACGGGGGACATCCTACGAGGAGTACTTC
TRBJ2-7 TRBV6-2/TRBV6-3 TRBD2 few CASSYPRLAAYYEQYF TGTGCCAGCAGTTACCCCAGACTAGCGGCCTATTACGAGCAGTACTTC
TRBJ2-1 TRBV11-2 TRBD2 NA CASSMPQEGTSGRARRDEQFF TGTGCCAGCAGCATGCCCCAGGAGGGGACTAGCGGGAGGGCCAGGAGAGATGAGCAGTTCTTC
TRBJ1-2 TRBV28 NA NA CASNTTPGSYGYTF TGTGCCAGCAACACTACCCCCGGCAGCTATGGCTACACCTTC
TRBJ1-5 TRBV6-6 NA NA CASREPGTGSNQPQHF TGTGCCAGCAGGGAGCCGGGGACTGGGAGCAATCAGCCCCAGCATTTT
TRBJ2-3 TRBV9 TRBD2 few CASSIQPTSGNTDTQYF TGTGCCAGCAGCATCCAACCGACTAGCGGGAACACAGATACGCAGTATTTT
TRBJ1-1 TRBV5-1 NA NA CASSLNPSTEAFF TGCGCCAGCAGCTTGAACCCGAGCACTGAAGCTTTCTTT
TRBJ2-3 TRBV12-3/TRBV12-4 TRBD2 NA CASSLVAGVGDTQYF TGTGCCAGCAGTTTAGTTGCGGGAGTCGGGGATACGCAGTATTTT
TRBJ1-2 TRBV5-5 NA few CASSLDVNYGYTF TGTGCCAGCAGCTTGGACGTTAACTATGGCTACACCTTC
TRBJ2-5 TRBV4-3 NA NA CASNQGSSYSETQYF TGCGCCAGCAACCAAGGGTCCTCCTACTCAGAGACCCAGTACTTC
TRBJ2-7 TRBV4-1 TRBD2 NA CASSQESGDWYEQYF TGCGCCAGCAGCCAAGAAAGCGGGGACTGGTACGAGCAGTACTTC
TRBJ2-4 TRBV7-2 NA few CASTPRSGAKNIQYF TGTGCCAGCACCCCCAGGTCCGGAGCCAAAAACATTCAGTACTTC
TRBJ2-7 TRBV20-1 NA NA CSAGFVEQYF TGCAGTGCTGGATTCGTTGAGCAGTACTTC
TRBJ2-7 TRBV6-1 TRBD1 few CASQQGGLEQYF TGTGCCAGCCAACAGGGGGGTTTGGAGCAGTACTTC
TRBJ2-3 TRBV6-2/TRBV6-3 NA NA CASSYLIREISDTQYF TGTGCCAGCAGTTACTTGATCCGGGAGATTTCAGATACGCAGTATTTT
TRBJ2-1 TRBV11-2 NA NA CASSFSSTRTYYNEQFF TGTGCCAGCAGCTTTTCATCAACCCGAACGTACTACAATGAGCAGTTCTTC
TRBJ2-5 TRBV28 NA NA CASTQGYGQETQYF TGTGCCAGCACCCAAGGGTACGGCCAAGAGACCCAGTACTTC